What follows describes a single T cell receptor (beta chain). Its antigen is undetermined. CDR3 size: 15 residues. Germline V gene data show CDR1 as LGHDT and CDR2 as YNNKEL (reference sequence). V was shortened by 0 bases and J by 4 bases, with 13 bases between the two germline ends. The data are from a study of T cell responses to AZD1222 COVID-19 vaccine. General study results and limits: Repertoires were sampled only after the peak T cell response. Spike-specific TCR breadth and depth went up after people got two AZD1222 doses. Nearly half of spike-specific TCRs reportedly go after variant regions that carry no mutations. There were mostly white British donors and more females than males, and clonal diversity was possibly underestimated.

Profiled with immunoSEQ multiplex PCR; TCRdb holds only in-frame clones, not every one. The table lists 40,000 to 55,000 clones, 85% to 90% of them singletons. The rearrangement links TRBV3-1 (or the pseudogene TRBV3-2) to TRBJ2-7, with TRBD2 as a possible D gene (5 bases). The origin of this receptor is an adult who received the AZD1222 COVID-19 vaccine. Sequenced here: peripheral blood, sampled 28 days after the second AZD1222 dose. Here the CDR3 reads CASSQEYSRGYEQYF. CDR3 bases: TGTGCCAGCAGCCAAGAATACTCCCGGGGTTACGAGCAGTACTTC.